These 20 T cell receptor beta chains share one sample of origin, sequenced in a study of T cells in Graves' hyperthyroidism and ophthalmopathy. RNA transcripts were the template for amplifying TCR beta CDR3 regions. Researchers ran a first-round RT-PCR on the TCR CDR3 using the HTBI primer set. TCRdb fed the multiplex PCR reads into MiXCR, producing one record per CDR3 protein. The data contain roughly 630,000 distinct CDR3 sequences, roughly 14% of them singletons. The sequencing sample was made of blood. Receptor source: a woman aged 30 to 39 with Graves' hyperthyroidism.

The chain is built from TRBV6-2 or TRBV6-3 and TRBJ2-3, with 10 bases matching TRBD2. The CDR3 is made up of 15 amino acids. Germline V CDR1 and CDR2: MNHEY, SVGEGT. V shed 6 bases, J shed 0 bases, and the junction held 3 bases outside the gene matches. The CDR3 loop reads CASSSGRGSTDTQYF. The CDR3 coding sequence is TGTGCCAGCAGCAGCGGGAGGGGGAGCACAGATACGCAGTATTTT.

This clonotype turned up a few times. This chain connects TRBV20-1 to TRBJ1-6, with D uncertain. The CDR3 totals 12 residues. V gave up 0 bases and J gave up 11 bases, with 8 bases separating them. Germline loops: CDR1 DFQATT, CDR2 SNEGSKA (reference sequence). The CDR3 nucleotides read TGCAGTGCTAGAGATGAGGAGGCACCCCTCCACTTT. It encodes CSARDEEAPLHF.

This clonotype was counted ten times or more. The J gene is TRBJ1-5, the V gene TRBV12-3 or TRBV12-4; 8 nucleotides line up with TRBD1. V lost 6 bases, J lost 6 bases, and 7 bases stayed unmatched. The CDR3 contains 14 residues. The CDR3 nucleotides read TGTGCCAGCAGCCGAGCGCAGGGGGCTCAGCCCCAGCATTTT. It yields the protein CASSRAQGAQPQHF.

This clonotype has a count of ten or more. This rearrangement joins TRBV11-2 to TRBJ2-7; D is possibly TRBD1 (5 bases). V was clipped by 0 bases and J by 6 bases, with 12 bases between them. The CDR3 runs 14 residues. Germline V gene data show CDR1 as SGHAT and CDR2 as FQNNGV. CDR3 loop: CASSLEAGLGEQYF. The CDR3 DNA sequence: TGTGCCAGCAGCTTAGAGGCAGGGCTGGGCGAGCAGTACTTC.

The V gene is TRBV30, the J gene TRBJ1-2, with D uncertain. V was pared by 1 base and J by 4 bases, with 10 bases between. This CDR3 is built from 13 residues. Germline loops: CDR1 GTSNPN, CDR2 SVGIG (reference sequence). CDR3 DNA sequence: TGTGCCTGGAGTGAGGACTGGCTCTATGGCTACACCTTC. It codes for CAWSEDWLYGYTF.

In its sample, this clonotype was seen many times. The rearrangement uses TRBV7-3 and TRBJ2-1; the match to TRBD2 covers 13 bases. With 5 bases clipped from V and 6 bases from J, the junction kept 4 bases outside the gene matches. CDR1 is SGHTA and CDR2 is FQGTGA in the germline V gene. The CDR3 length is 15 residues. The CDR3 here is CASSRTSGSSNEQFF. DNA of the CDR3: TGTGCCAGCAGCCGGACTAGCGGGAGTTCCAATGAGCAGTTCTTC.

This clonotype was seen at least ten times. This chain joins TRBV20-1 and TRBJ2-5; D may be TRBD2 (5 bases). The CDR3 spans 13 residues. V dropped 4 bases and J dropped 5 bases, with 14 bases sitting between them. CDR1 is DFQATT and CDR2 is SNEGSKA in the germline V gene (reference sequence). The DNA for the CDR3 is TGCAGTGCTAAAGAAGGACTGGTTGAGACCCAGTACTTC. Protein product: CSAKEGLVETQYF.

The chain combines TRBV4-3 with TRBJ2-5, with TRBD1 matching over 7 bases. With 2 bases clipped from V and 4 bases from J, the junction kept 4 bases outside the gene matches. This CDR3 is built from 14 residues. Germline V gene sequence: CDR1 LGHNA, CDR2 YSLEER. DNA of the CDR3: TGCGCCAGCAGCCAAATAGGGACAGCAGAGACCCAGTACTTC. It translates to CASSQIGTAETQYF.

The rearrangement uses TRBV24-1 and TRBJ2-1, with 8 bases matching TRBD1. The CDR3 runs 15 residues. Germline CDR1 and CDR2: KGHDR and SFDVKD. The V gene end was trimmed by 7 bases and the J gene end by 3 bases; junction bases not matched to a gene: 7. This chain's CDR3 is CATRNGQGIYNEQFF. The CDR3 DNA reads as TGTGCCACCAGGAACGGACAGGGAATCTACAATGAGCAGTTCTTC.

Note on this clonotype: With a much larger clone just one base away, this may be a read error. The chain uses TRBV2 and TRBJ2-7; D is unclear. V was pared by 3 bases and J by 6 bases, with 9 bases between. Germline CDR1 is SNHLY and CDR2 is FYNNEI. The CDR3 consists of 12 residues. The CDR3 DNA follows: TGTGCCAGCAGTGATGATGACTGCGAGCAGTACTTC. It specifies CASSDDDCEQYF.

At least ten counts were recorded for this clonotype. The chain couples TRBV11-1 to TRBJ2-5; D uncertain. V lost 0 bases, J lost 5 bases, and 19 bases lay in between. The germline V gene encodes CDR1 SGHAT and CDR2 FQDESV (reference sequence). CDR3 size: 17 residues. The CDR3 sequence: CASSLARSGVRWETQYF. CDR3 bases: TGTGCCAGCAGCTTAGCGCGGTCAGGAGTACGATGGGAGACCCAGTACTTC.

The genes are TRBV24-1 and TRBJ2-5, with TRBD1 matching 7 bases. Trimming removed 3 bases from V and 7 bases from J; junction bases left unmatched: 4. The germline CDR1 and CDR2 sequences are KGHDR and SFDVKD. This CDR3 comprises 13 residues. The CDR3 spells CATSDEGAGTQYF. The DNA for the CDR3 is TGTGCCACCAGTGATGAGGGGGCAGGGACCCAGTACTTC.

This clonotype was observed many times. The CDR3 bases are TGCAGTGCTCCCACCCGAGCGGGAGGAGAGACCCAGTACTTC. This translates into CSAPTRAGGETQYF. The chain links TRBV20-1 to TRBJ2-5; 9 bases are shared with TRBD2. Germline lookup yields CDR1 DFQATT and CDR2 SNEGSKA (reference sequence). The CDR3 length is 14 residues. Losses at the gene ends were 5 bases for V and 4 bases for J; bases not matched to a gene: 8.

This clonotype was counted ten times or more. This chain links TRBV7-2 with TRBJ2-1; D might be TRBD1 or TRBD2, each matching 5 bases. CDR3 length: 14 residues. Trimming shortened V by 7 bases and J by 13 bases, and 23 bases separated the two germline ends. Germline V gives CDR1 SGHTA, CDR2 FQGNSA. This CDR3 is CASTILTPGPNQFF. Written as DNA, the CDR3 is TGTGCCAGCACCATCCTAACCCCGGGACCCAATCAGTTCTTC.

This clonotype was detected many times. V gene TRBV7-2 combines with J gene TRBJ2-5; tentative D call: TRBD1 (5 bases). The germline gives CDR1 SGHTA, CDR2 FQGNSA. V lost 5 bases and J 5 bases, leaving 9 bases between the germline ends. The CDR3 spans 12 residues. CDR3 region: CASSPNRETQYF. CDR3 in DNA: TGTGCCAGCAGCCCTAACAGGGAGACCCAGTACTTC.

This chain connects TRBV20-1 to TRBJ2-3; 7 positions match TRBD2. J was trimmed by 3 bases and V by 6 bases; bases with no gene match: 15. The germline V gene encodes CDR1 DFQATT and CDR2 SNEGSKA (reference sequence). CDR3 length: 16 amino acids. DNA of the CDR3: TGCAGTGCCGTACAGCCTCGCGGGGGTGAAACAGATACGCAGTATTTT. This codes for CSAVQPRGGETDTQYF.

This clonotype was detected only a few times. This chain uses TRBV30 with TRBJ2-3, with a tentative D call TRBD1 (6 bases). The CDR3 has 13 amino acids. Trimming took 3 bases from V and 6 from J, leaving 13 bases between them. Per the germline V gene, CDR1 is GTSNPN and CDR2 is SVGIG (reference sequence). The CDR3 DNA follows: TGTGCCTGGAGCCTTTACAGGGCCGATACGCAGTATTTT. Translated: CAWSLYRADTQYF.

This clonotype was recorded only once. The chain is built from TRBV5-1 and TRBJ2-7; 10 nucleotides align to TRBD2. Germline CDR1 is SGHRS and CDR2 is YFSETQ. Germline trimming cut 4 bases from V and 2 bases from J; bases unmatched to any gene: 15. The CDR3 length is 18 residues. CDR3 in DNA: TGCGCCAGCAGCAAGGAATGGGGAAGAAGCGGGAGGGCCTACGAGCAGTACTTC. Its protein product is CASSKEWGRSGRAYEQYF.

The V gene is TRBV4-3, the J gene TRBJ2-7; D gene ambiguous. Trimming pared 1 base from V and 2 bases from J, leaving 18 bases between. CDR1 and CDR2 (germline): LGHNA, YSLEER. CDR3 length equals 17 residues. The CDR3 loop reads CASSQVLLKGKAYEQYF. CDR3 nucleotides: TGCGCCAGCAGCCAAGTTCTTCTCAAAGGAAAGGCCTACGAGCAGTACTTC.

Many counts were recorded for this clonotype. V is TRBV28 and J is TRBJ2-3, with 10 bases lining up with TRBD2. This CDR3 has 15 residues. The J segment lost 0 bases and the V segment lost 10 bases, leaving 7 bases of the junction unmatched. Per the germline V gene, CDR1 is MDHEN and CDR2 is SYDVKM. The CDR3 DNA is TGTGCCACCGCTAAGCGGGGGGGAAGCACAGATACGCAGTATTTT. Translation: CATAKRGGSTDTQYF.